The entry that follows covers one T cell receptor beta chain sequence. The target antigen is unknown. Other DNA sequences in the sample encode the same CDR3. Assay used: immunoSEQ multiplex PCR; TCRdb lists only in-frame clones, some missing. The table lists some 1.5 million clones, roughly 96% of them singletons. The data are from a study of shared clonotypes between healthy human individuals. Study-level results: Generation probabilities of non-shared clonotypes were lower (relative to those shared by all four donors). It was anticipated that sequencing depth would influence how many clonotypes donors shared. Naive CD4 clonotypes overlapped across a few donors at approximately 5.5%.

V lost 0 bases, J lost 1 base, and 10 bases lay in between. Per germline, CDR1 SGHRS and CDR2 YFSETQ. The CDR3 sequence is 15 residues long. Recent vaccinations or acute infections were absent in the healthy HIV-negative adult donors. The rearrangement joins TRBV5-1 to TRBJ2-5; TRBD2 might be the D (6 bases). The clonotype was recovered from a man aged 25 to 40 in good health. The sequencing sample was made of naive CD4+ T cells sorted from blood. The subset is: CD45RA+ positively selected. Here the CDR3 reads CASSLVGTLQETQYF. The CDR3 region has the DNA TGCGCCAGCAGCTTGGTAGGGACTCTCCAAGAGACCCAGTACTTC.